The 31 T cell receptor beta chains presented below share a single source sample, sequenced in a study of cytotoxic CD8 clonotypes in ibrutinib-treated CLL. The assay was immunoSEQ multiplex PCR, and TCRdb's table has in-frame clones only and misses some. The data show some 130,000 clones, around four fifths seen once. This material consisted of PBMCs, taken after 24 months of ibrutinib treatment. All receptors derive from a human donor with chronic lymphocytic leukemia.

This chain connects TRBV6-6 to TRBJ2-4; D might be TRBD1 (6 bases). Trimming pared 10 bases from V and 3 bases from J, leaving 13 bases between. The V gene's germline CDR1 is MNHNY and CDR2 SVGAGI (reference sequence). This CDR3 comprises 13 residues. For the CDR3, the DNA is TGTGCCACCTTCGAGGGGGACAAAAACATTCAGTACTTC. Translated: CATFEGDKNIQYF.

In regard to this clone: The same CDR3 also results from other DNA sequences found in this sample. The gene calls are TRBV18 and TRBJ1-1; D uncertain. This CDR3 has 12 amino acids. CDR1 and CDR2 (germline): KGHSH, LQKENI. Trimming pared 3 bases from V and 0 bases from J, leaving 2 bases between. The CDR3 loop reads CASSPLNTEAFF. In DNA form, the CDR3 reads TGTGCCAGCTCACCCCTGAACACTGAAGCTTTCTTT.

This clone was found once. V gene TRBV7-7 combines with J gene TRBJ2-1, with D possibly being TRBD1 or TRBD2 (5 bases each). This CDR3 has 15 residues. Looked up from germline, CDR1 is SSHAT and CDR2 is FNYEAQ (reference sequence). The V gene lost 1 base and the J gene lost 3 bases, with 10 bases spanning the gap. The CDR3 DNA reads TGTGCCAGCAGCTTAGACGGGACCATCTACAATGAGCAGTTCTTC. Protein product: CASSLDGTIYNEQFF.

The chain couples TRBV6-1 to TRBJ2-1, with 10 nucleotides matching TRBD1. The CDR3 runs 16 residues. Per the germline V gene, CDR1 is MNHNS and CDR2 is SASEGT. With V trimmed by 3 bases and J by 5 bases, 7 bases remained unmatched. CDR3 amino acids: CASSETPGQGNNEQFF. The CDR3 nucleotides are TGTGCCAGCAGTGAGACGCCGGGACAGGGGAACAATGAGCAGTTCTTC.

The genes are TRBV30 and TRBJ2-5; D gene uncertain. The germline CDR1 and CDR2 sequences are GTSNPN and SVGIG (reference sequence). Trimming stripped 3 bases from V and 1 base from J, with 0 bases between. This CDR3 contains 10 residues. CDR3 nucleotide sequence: TGTGCCTGGAGCCAAGAGACCCAGTACTTC. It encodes CAWSQETQYF.

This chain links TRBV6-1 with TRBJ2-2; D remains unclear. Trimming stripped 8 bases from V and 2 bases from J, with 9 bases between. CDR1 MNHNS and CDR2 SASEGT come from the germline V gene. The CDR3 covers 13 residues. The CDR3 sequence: CASGTRNTGELFF. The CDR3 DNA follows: TGTGCCAGCGGTACACGCAACACCGGGGAGCTGTTTTTT.

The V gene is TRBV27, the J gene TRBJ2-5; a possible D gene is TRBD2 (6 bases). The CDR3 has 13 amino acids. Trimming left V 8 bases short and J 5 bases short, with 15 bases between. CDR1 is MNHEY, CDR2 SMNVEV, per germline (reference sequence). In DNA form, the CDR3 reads TGTGCCAGCTGTGATTCAGGGAGGGAGACCCAGTACTTC. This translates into CASCDSGRETQYF.

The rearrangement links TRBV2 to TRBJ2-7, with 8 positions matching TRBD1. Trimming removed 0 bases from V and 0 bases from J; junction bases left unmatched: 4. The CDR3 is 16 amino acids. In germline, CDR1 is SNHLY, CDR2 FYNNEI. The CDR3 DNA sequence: TGTGCCAGCAGTGAAGCGCGGACAGGGACCTCCTACGAGCAGTACTTC. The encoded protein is CASSEARTGTSYEQYF. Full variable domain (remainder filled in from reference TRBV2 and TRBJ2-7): EPEVTQTPSHQVTQMGQEVILRCVPISNHLYFYWYRQILGQKVEFLVSFYNNEISEKSEIFDDQFSVERPDGSNFTLKIRSTKLEDSAMYFCASSEARTGTSYEQYFGPGTRLTVT.

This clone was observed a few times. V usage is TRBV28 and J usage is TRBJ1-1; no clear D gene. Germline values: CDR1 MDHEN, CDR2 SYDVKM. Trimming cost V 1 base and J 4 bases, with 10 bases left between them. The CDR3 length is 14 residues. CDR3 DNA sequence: TGTGCCAGCAGTTTATCTGCCAGACGCACTGAAGCTTTCTTT. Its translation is CASSLSARRTEAFF. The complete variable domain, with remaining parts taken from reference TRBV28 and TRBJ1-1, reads DVKVTQSSRYLVKRTGEKVFLECVQDMDHENMFWYRQDPGLGLRLIYFSYDVKMKEKGDIPEGYSVSREKKERFSLILESASTNQTSMYLCASSLSARRTEAFFGQGTRLTVV.

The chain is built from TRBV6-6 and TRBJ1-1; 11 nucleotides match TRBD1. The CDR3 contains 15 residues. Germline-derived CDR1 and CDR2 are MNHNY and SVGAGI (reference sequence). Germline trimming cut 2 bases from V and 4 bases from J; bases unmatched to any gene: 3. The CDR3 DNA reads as TGTGCCAGCAGTTACGGGGGACAGGGGGGCACTGAAGCTTTCTTT. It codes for CASSYGGQGGTEAFF.

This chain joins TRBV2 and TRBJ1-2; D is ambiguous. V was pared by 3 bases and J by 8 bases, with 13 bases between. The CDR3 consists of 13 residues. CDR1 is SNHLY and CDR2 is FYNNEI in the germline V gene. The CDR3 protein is CASSEGYVGGYTF. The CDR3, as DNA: TGTGCCAGCAGTGAGGGGTACGTCGGGGGCTACACCTTC. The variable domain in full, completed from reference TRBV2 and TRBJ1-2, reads EPEVTQTPSHQVTQMGQEVILRCVPISNHLYFYWYRQILGQKVEFLVSFYNNEISEKSEIFDDQFSVERPDGSNFTLKIRSTKLEDSAMYFCASSEGYVGGYTFGSGTRLTVV.

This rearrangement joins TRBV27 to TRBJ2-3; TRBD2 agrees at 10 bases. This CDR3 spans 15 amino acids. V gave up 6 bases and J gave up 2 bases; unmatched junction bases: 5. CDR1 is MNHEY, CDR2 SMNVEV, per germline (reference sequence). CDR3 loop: CASSSSGGFTDTQYF. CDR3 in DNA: TGTGCCAGCAGCTCTAGCGGGGGATTCACAGATACGCAGTATTTT.

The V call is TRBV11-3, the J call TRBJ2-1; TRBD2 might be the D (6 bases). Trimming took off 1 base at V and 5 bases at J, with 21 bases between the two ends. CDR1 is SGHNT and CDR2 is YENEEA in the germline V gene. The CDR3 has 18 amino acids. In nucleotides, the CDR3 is TGTGCCAGCAGCTTAGGGATTCCGGGGCTGGCGGGACACAATGAGCAGTTCTTC. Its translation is CASSLGIPGLAGHNEQFF.

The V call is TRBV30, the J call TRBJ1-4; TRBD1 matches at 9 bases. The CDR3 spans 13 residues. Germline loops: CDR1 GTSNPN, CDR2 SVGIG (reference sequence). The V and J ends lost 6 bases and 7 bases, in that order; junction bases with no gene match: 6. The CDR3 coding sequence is TGTGCCTGTGACGCGACAGGGGGTGAAAAACTGTTTTTT. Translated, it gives CACDATGGEKLFF.

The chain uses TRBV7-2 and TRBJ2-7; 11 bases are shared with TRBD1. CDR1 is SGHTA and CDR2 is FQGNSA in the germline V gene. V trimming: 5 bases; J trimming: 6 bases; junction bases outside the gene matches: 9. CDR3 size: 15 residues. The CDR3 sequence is CASSPYRDRGAEQYF. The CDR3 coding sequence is TGTGCCAGCAGCCCCTACCGGGACAGGGGGGCCGAGCAGTACTTC.

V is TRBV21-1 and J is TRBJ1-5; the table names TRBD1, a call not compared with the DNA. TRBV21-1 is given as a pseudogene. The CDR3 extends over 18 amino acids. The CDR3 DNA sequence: TGTGCCAGCCGACCGGGACAGGGGGCTTTGTGGAGCAATCAGCCCCAGCATTTT. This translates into CASRPGQGALWSNQPQHF.

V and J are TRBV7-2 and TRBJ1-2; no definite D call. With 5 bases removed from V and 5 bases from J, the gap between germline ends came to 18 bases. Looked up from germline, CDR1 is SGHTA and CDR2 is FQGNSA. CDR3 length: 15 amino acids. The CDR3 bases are TGTGCCAGCAGCCGCGGATCACTGGGCCAATATGGCTACACCTTC. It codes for CASSRGSLGQYGYTF.

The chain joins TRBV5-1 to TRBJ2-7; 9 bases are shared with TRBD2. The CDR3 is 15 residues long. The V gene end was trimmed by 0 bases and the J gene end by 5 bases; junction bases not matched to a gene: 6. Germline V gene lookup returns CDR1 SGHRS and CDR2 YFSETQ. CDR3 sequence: CASSLAPSGNNEQYF. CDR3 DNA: TGCGCCAGCAGCTTGGCCCCTAGCGGGAATAACGAGCAGTACTTC.

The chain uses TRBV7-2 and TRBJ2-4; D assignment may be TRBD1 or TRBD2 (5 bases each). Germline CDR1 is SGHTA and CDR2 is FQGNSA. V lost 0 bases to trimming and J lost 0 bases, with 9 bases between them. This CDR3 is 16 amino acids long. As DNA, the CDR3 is TGTGCCAGCAGCTTAGCTGAGGGGATAGCCAAAAACATTCAGTACTTC. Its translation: CASSLAEGIAKNIQYF. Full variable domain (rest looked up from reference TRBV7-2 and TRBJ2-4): GAGVSQSPSNKVTEKGKDVELRCDPISGHTALYWYRQSLGQGLEFLIYFQGNSAPDKSGLPSDRFSAERTGGSVSTLTIQRTQQEDSAVYLCASSLAEGIAKNIQYFGAGTRLSVL.

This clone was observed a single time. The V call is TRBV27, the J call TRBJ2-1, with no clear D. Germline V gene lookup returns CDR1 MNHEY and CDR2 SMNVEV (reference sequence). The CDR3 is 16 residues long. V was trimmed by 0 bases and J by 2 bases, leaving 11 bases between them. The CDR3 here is CASSLSGNSAYNEQFF. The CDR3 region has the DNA TGTGCCAGCAGTTTATCGGGGAACTCGGCCTACAATGAGCAGTTCTTC.

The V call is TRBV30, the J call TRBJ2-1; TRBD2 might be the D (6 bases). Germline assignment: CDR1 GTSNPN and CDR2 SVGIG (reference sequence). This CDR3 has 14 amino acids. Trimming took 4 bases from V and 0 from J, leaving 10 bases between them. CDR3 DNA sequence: TGTGCCTGGACCCGGGGGAGCTCCTACAATGAGCAGTTCTTC. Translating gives CAWTRGSSYNEQFF.

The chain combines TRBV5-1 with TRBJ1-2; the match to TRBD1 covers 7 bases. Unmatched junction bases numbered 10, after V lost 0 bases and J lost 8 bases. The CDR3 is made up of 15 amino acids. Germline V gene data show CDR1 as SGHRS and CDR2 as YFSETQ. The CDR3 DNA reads TGCGCCAGCAGCTTGGAAGGACAGGTTAGCGGAGGCTACACCTTC. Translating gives CASSLEGQVSGGYTF. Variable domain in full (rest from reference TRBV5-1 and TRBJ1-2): KAGVTQTPRYLIKTRGQQVTLSCSPISGHRSVSWYQQTPGQGLQFLFEYFSETQRNKGNFPGRFSGRQFSNSRSEMNVSTLELGDSALYLCASSLEGQVSGGYTFGSGTRLTVV.

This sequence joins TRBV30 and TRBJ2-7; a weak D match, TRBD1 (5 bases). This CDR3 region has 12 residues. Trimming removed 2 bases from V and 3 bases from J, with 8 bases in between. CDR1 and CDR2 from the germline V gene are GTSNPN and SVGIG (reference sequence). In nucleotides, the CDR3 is TGTGCCTGGAGTCAGGGTTTCTACGAGCAGTACTTC. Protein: CAWSQGFYEQYF.

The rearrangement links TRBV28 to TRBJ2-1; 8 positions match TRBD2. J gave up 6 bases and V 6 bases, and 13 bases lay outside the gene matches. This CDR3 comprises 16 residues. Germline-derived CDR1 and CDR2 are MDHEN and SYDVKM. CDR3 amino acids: CASRLGGAPEGNEQFF. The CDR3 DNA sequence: TGTGCCAGCAGGCTCGGGGGGGCCCCCGAGGGCAATGAGCAGTTCTTC.

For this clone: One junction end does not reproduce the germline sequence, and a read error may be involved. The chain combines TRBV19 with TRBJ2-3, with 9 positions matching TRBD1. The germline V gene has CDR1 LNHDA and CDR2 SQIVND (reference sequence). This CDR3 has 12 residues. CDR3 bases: TGTGCCAGTAGTCTAACAGGGGGCGCCGAGGATTTT. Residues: CASSLTGGAEDF.

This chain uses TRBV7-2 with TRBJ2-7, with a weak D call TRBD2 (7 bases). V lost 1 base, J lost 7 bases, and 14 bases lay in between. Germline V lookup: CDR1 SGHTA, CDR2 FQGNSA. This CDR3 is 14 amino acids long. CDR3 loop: CASSLEGGAREQYF. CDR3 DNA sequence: TGTGCCAGCAGCTTAGAGGGGGGGGCGCGGGAGCAGTACTTC.

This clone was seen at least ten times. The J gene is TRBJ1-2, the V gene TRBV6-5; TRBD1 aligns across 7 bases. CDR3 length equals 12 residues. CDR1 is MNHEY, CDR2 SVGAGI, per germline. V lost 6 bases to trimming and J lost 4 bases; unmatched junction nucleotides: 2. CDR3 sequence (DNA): TGTGCCAGCAGACAGGGGACCTATGGCTACACCTTC. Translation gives CASRQGTYGYTF.

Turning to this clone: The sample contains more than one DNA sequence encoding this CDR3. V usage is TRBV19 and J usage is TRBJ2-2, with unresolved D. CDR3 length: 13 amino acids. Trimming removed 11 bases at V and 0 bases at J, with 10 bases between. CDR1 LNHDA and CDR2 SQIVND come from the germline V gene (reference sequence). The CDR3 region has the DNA TGTGCCTCCACTAACCCGAACACCGGGGAGCTGTTTTTT. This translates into CASTNPNTGELFF.

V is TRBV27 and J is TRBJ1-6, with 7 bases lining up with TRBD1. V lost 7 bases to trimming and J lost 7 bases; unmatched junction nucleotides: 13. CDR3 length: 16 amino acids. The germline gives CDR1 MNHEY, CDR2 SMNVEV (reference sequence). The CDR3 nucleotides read TGTGCCAGCAAGAAATCCCGACAGGGTTCCAATTCACCCCTCCACTTT. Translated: CASKKSRQGSNSPLHF.

The CDR3 spells CASQGVSGGRSYEQYF. As DNA, the CDR3 is TGTGCCTCCCAAGGAGTTAGCGGGGGGCGAAGCTACGAGCAGTACTTC. This chain uses TRBV30 with TRBJ2-7; 10 bases are shared with TRBD2. Germline loops: CDR1 GTSNPN, CDR2 SVGIG (reference sequence). Trimming cost V 7 bases and J 3 bases; bases outside gene matches: 15. The CDR3 has 16 amino acids.

CDR3 amino acids: CASSPRTTLGPLSTDTQYF. Here the CDR3 DNA reads TGTGCCAGCAGCCCTAGGACTACCCTAGGGCCACTAAGCACAGATACGCAGTATTTT. The chain links TRBV11-2 to TRBJ2-3, with D perhaps matching TRBD2 (6 bases). CDR3 length: 19 amino acids. Trimming pared 5 bases from V and 0 bases from J, leaving 24 bases between. Germline V gene lookup returns CDR1 SGHAT and CDR2 FQNNGV.